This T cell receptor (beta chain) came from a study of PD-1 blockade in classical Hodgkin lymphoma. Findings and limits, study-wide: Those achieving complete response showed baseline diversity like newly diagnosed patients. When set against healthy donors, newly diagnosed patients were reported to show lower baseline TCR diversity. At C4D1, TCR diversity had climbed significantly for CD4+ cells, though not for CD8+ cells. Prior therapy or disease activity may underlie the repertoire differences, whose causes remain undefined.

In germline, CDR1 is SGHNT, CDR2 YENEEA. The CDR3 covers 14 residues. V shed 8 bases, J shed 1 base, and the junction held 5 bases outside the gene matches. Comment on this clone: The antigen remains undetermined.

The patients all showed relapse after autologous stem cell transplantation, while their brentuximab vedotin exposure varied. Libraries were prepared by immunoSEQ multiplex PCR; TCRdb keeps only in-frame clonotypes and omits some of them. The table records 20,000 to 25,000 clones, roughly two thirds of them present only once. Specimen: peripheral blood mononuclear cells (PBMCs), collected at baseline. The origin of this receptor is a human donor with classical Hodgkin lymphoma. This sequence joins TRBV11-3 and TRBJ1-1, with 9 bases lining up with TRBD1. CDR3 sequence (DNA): TGTGCCAGCGCCCCGGGACAGGGGAACACTGAAGCTTTCTTT. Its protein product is CASAPGQGNTEAFF.